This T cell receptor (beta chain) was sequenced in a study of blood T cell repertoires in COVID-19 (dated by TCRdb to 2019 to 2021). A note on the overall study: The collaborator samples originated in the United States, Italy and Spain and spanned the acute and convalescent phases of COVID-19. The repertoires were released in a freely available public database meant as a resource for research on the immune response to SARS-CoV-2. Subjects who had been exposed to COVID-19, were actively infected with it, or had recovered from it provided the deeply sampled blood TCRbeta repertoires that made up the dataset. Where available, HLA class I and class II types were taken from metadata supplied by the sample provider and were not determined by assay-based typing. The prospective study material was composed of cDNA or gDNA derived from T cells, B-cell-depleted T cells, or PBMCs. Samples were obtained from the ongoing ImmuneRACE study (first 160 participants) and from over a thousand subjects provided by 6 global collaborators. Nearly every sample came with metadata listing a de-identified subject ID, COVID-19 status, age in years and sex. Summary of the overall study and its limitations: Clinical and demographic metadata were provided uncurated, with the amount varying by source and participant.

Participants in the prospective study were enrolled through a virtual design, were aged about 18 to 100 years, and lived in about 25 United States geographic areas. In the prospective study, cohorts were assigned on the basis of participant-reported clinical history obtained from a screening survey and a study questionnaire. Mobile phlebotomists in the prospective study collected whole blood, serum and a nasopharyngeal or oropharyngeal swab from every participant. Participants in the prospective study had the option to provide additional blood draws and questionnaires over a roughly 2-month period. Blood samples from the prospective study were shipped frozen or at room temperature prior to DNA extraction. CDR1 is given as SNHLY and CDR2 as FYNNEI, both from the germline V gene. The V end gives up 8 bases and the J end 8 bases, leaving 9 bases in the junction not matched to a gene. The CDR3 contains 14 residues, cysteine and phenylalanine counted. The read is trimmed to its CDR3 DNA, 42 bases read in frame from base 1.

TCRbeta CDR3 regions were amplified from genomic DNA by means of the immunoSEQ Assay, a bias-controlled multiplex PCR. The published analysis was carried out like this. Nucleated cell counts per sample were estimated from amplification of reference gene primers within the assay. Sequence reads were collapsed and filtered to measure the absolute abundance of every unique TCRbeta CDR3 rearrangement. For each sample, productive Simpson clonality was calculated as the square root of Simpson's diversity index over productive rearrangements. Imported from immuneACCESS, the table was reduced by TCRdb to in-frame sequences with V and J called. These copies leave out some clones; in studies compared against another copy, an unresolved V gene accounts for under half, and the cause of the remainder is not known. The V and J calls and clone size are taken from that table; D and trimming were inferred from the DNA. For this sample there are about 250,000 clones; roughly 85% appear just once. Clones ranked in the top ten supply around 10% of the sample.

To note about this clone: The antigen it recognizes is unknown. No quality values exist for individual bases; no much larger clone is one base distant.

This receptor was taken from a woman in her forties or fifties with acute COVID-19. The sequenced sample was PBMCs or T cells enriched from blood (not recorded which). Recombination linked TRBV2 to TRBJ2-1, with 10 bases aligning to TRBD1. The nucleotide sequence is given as TGTGCCAGCGGACAGGGGGTACTTTTCGATGAGCAGTTCTTC. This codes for CASGQGVLFDEQFF. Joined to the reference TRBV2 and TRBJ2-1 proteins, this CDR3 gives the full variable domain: EPEVTQTPSHQVTQMGQEVILRCVPISNHLYFYWYRQILGQKVEFLVSFYNNEISEKSEIFDDQFSVERPDGSNFTLKIRSTKLEDSAMYFCASGQGVLFDEQFFGPGTRLTVL.